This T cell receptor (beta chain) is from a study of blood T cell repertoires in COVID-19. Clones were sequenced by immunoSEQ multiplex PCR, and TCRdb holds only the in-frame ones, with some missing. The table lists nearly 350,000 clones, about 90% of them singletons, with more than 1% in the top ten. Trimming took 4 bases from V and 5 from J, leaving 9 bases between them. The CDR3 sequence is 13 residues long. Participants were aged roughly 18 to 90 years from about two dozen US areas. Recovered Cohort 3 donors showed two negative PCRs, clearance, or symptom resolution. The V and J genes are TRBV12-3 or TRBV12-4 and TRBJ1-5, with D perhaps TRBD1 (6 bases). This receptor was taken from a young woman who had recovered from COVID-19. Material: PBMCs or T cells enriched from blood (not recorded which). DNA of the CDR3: TGTGCCAGCAGTTGGGGGCCTTATCAGCCCCAGCATTTT. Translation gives CASSWGPYQPQHF.